This TCR beta chain was found in a study of cytomegalovirus exposure and HLA in healthy donors. A remark on this clone: Its specificity is unknown.

Study-wide points: Later, TCR association rates were found to vary by HLA locus, highest for DRB1 and lowest for HLA-C. Later analysis identified a missense DCLRE1C variant that was linked to TCR beta V- and J-gene trimming.

The PCR had 60 Vbeta and 13 Jbeta primers. Here immunoSEQ multiplex PCR was the method, and the copy in TCRdb shows in-frame clones only, minus some. The data hold under 200,000 clones, with around 84% observed a single time. Sequencing was performed on PBMCs. The sequence derives from a woman between 45 and 65 years old in good health and CMV-seropositive.

The CDR3 DNA follows: TGCGCCAGCAGCTCCGGGACTATTGCAGAGACCCAGTACTTC. Its translation: CASSSGTIAETQYF. This chain joins TRBV5-1 and TRBJ2-5; TRBD2 agrees at 7 bases. Trimming took 3 bases from V and 4 from J; bases not matched to a gene: 6. The germline V gene has CDR1 SGHRS and CDR2 YFSETQ. The CDR3 covers 14 residues.